Reported below is one TCR beta chain. What it binds is not known. TCRdb fed the reads into MiXCR, producing one record per CDR3 protein. The sample includes 200,000 to 250,000 distinct CDR3 sequences, about 20% of them seen just once. This record belongs to a study of T cell repertoires in cytomegalovirus infection. Study-wide context: It can be stated that public TCR beta signatures indicated CMV infection as well as a matching HLA type.

The germline CDR1 and CDR2 sequences are SNHLY and FYNNEI. Trimming shortened V by 6 bases and J by 2 bases, and 20 bases separated the two germline ends. The length of the CDR3 is 16 residues. Broader study findings: There were HLA-C-restricted CMV-specific TCR beta clonotypes dominating the ex vivo response. There were carriers of CMV plus the relevant HLA, and cumulative public TCR beta family frequency identified them.

The origin of this receptor is a human donor in good health (CMV status not recorded). Some clones in this sample may be carry-over from other donors' samples. What was sequenced was CD8+ T cells from PBMCs. The chain carries TRBV2 and TRBJ2-7; tentatively, D is TRBD1 or TRBD2 (5 bases each). In DNA, the CDR3 is TGTGCCAGCAGAGACCGGGACGGCTACTCAGCCTACGAGCAGTACTTC. As protein: CASRDRDGYSAYEQYF.